Presented here are 32 T cell receptor beta chains from one specimen sequenced in a study of blood T cell repertoires in COVID-19. Generated by immunoSEQ multiplex PCR, the TCRdb table keeps only in-frame clones and is missing some. Counted here are 200,000 to 250,000 clones, less than 90% occurring once; the ten biggest clones make up 3.1%. Sequencing was done on a sample of PBMCs or T cells enriched from blood (not recorded which). Every receptor here comes from a woman aged 45-59 years in a cohort exposed to, infected with or recovered from COVID-19 (not recorded which).

This clone was observed a handful of times. The J gene is TRBJ1-6, the V gene TRBV9; tentative D call: TRBD1 (6 bases). Trimming pared 4 bases from V and 7 bases from J, leaving 18 bases between. Germline CDR1 is SGDLS and CDR2 is YYNGEE. This CDR3 is built from 16 residues. In nucleotides, the CDR3 is TGTGCCAGCAGCCCCCGGGAGGGGGGAACGAATTCACCCCTCCACTTT. This sequence encodes CASSPREGGTNSPLHF.

The chain is built from TRBV4-1 and TRBJ2-7; 11 bases are shared with TRBD2. The CDR3 is 18 residues long. Per germline, CDR1 MGHRA and CDR2 YSYEKL. J was trimmed by 3 bases and V by 4 bases; bases with no gene match: 14. The CDR3 loop is CASSRLALAGELNYEQYF. The CDR3 DNA reads as TGCGCCAGCAGCCGCTTAGCACTAGCGGGGGAATTGAACTACGAGCAGTACTTC.

The CDR3 region is CASSTGQMYYGYTF. The CDR3 DNA follows: TGTGCCAGTAGTACCGGACAGATGTACTATGGCTACACCTTC. The gene calls are TRBV19 and TRBJ1-2; possible D gene TRBD1, 6 bases. Germline values: CDR1 LNHDA, CDR2 SQIVND (reference sequence). The V and J ends lost 4 bases and 3 bases respectively, with 12 bases between them. CDR3 length: 14 residues.

CDR3 DNA: TGCGCCAGCAGCCGGACTAGCGGGGGGGACGGAGATACGCAGTATTTT. Amino acids: CASSRTSGGDGDTQYF. J is TRBJ2-3 and V is TRBV5-1; 15 positions match TRBD2. Per germline, CDR1 SGHRS and CDR2 YFSETQ. The CDR3 length is 16 residues. Trimming took 4 bases from V and 5 from J; bases not matched to a gene: 5.

This rearrangement joins TRBV7-2 to TRBJ2-7; D gene unclear. CDR3 length: 14 residues. Trimming took 4 bases from V and 0 from J, leaving 10 bases between them. Germline V gene sequence: CDR1 SGHTA, CDR2 FQGNSA. CDR3 bases: TGTGCCAGCAGCTCTACTCAGGCCTCCTACGAGCAGTACTTC. As protein: CASSSTQASYEQYF.

The chain couples TRBV4-3 to TRBJ2-3; possible D gene TRBD2, 5 bases. Trimming removed 2 bases from V and 1 base from J, with 13 bases in between. The germline CDR1 and CDR2 sequences are LGHNA and YSLEER. This CDR3 region has 16 residues. CDR3 nucleotides: TGCGCCAGCAGCCAAAGATCCGGGGTACGCACAGATACGCAGTATTTT. Translated: CASSQRSGVRTDTQYF.

The CDR3 DNA follows: TGTGCCACCGCCCCGGGAAGGGACTATGGCTACACCTTC. Translation: CATAPGRDYGYTF. The chain is built from TRBV7-3 and TRBJ1-2, with no clear D. CDR1 and CDR2 from the germline V gene are SGHTA and FQGTGA. This CDR3 is 13 amino acids long. V gave up 10 bases and J gave up 3 bases, with 15 bases separating them.

The rearrangement joins TRBV9 to TRBJ2-2; perhaps TRBD1 as D (6 bases). V gave up 5 bases and J gave up 5 bases, with 34 bases separating them. The CDR3 covers 21 residues. Looked up from germline, CDR1 is SGDLS and CDR2 is YYNGEE. The CDR3 reads CASSLDSPAVRGLVRTGELFF. CDR3 nucleotide sequence: TGTGCCAGCAGTTTAGATTCGCCCGCCGTAAGGGGGTTAGTAAGGACCGGGGAGCTGTTTTTT. The full variable domain, its missing parts supplied by reference TRBV9 and TRBJ2-2, is DSGVTQTPKHLITATGQRVTLRCSPRSGDLSVYWYQQSLDQGLQFLIQYYNGEERAKGNILERFSAQQFPDLHSELNLSSLELGDSALYFCASSLDSPAVRGLVRTGELFFGEGSRLTVL.

This chain connects TRBV4-1 to TRBJ1-5, with D unresolved. This CDR3 is 15 amino acids long. The V end lost 6 bases, the J end lost 1 base, and 13 bases lay between the germline ends. Germline-derived CDR1 and CDR2 are MGHRA and YSYEKL. The CDR3 here is CASRMTGGSNQPQHF. In DNA form, the CDR3 reads TGCGCCAGCAGGATGACGGGAGGAAGCAATCAGCCCCAGCATTTT.

The chain recombines TRBV4-1 with TRBJ1-2, with D possibly TRBD1 on 5 matching bases. Per germline, CDR1 MGHRA and CDR2 YSYEKL. V was cut by 0 bases and J by 4 bases, with 6 bases left in between. The CDR3 extends over 13 amino acids. For the CDR3, the DNA is TGCGCCAGCAGCCAAGAGGGGGGCTATGGCTACACCTTC. Residues: CASSQEGGYGYTF.

The chain is built from TRBV4-3 and TRBJ2-3, with TRBD2 identical over 7 bases. The CDR3 extends over 19 amino acids. J was trimmed by 3 bases and V by 1 base; bases with no gene match: 16. CDR1 LGHNA and CDR2 YSLEER come from the germline V gene. This CDR3 reads CASSQGPGGGLPETDTQYF. CDR3 DNA sequence: TGCGCCAGCAGCCAAGGCCCGGGCGGGGGTCTACCTGAGACAGATACGCAGTATTTT.

The rearrangement uses TRBV5-1 and TRBJ2-5; 7 positions agree with TRBD1. The CDR3 covers 14 residues. Germline V gene lookup returns CDR1 SGHRS and CDR2 YFSETQ. Germline trimming cut 4 bases from V and 1 base from J; bases unmatched to any gene: 4. The CDR3 DNA reads TGCGCCAGCAGCACCGGGGACAGCCAAGAGACCCAGTACTTC. It specifies CASSTGDSQETQYF.

The chain couples TRBV12-3 or TRBV12-4 to TRBJ2-5; D possibly corresponds to TRBD2 (5 bases). The CDR3 has 13 residues. Between the trimmed V and J ends, which lost 7 bases and 4 bases, there was a span of 13 bases. CDR3 DNA: TGTGCCAGCACCGGACTTGGAGCAGAGACCCAGTACTTC. Its translation is CASTGLGAETQYF.

The table lists this clone with many counts. V gene TRBV5-1 combines with J gene TRBJ2-7, with a weak D call TRBD1 (6 bases). The CDR3 sequence is 14 residues long. Germline values: CDR1 SGHRS, CDR2 YFSETQ. The germline V and J ends were trimmed by 1 base and 6 bases, with 14 bases remaining between them. CDR3 region: CASSLIGRGSEQYF. The CDR3 DNA follows: TGCGCCAGCAGCTTGATAGGCAGGGGCTCCGAGCAGTACTTC.

V usage is TRBV3-1 (or the pseudogene TRBV3-2) and J usage is TRBJ2-5; 7 nucleotides align to TRBD2. V lost 4 bases, J lost 2 bases, and 1 base stayed unmatched. From germline, CDR1 is LGHDT and CDR2 YNNKEL (reference sequence). The CDR3 covers 13 residues. The CDR3 nucleotides read TGTGCCAGCAGCCGGGGACTACAAGAGACCCAGTACTTC. Amino acid sequence: CASSRGLQETQYF.

This clone was seen more than once but under ten times. The rearrangement links TRBV30 to TRBJ1-2; D might be TRBD1 (6 bases). Germline CDR1 reads GTSNPN; CDR2 reads SVGIG (reference sequence). Trimming took off 3 bases at V and 5 bases at J, with 19 bases between the two ends. This CDR3 comprises 15 residues. The CDR3 is CAWSFPGGARYGYTF. The CDR3 DNA reads as TGTGCCTGGAGCTTTCCGGGGGGGGCGCGTTATGGCTACACCTTC.

This clone appeared once. Distinct nucleotide sequences in the sample also encode this CDR3. The V and J genes are TRBV11-2 and TRBJ2-4; D gene ambiguous. Germline CDR1 SGHAT, CDR2 FQNNGV. V was clipped by 6 bases and J by 4 bases, with 13 bases between them. This CDR3 has 14 residues. This chain's CDR3 is CASSFLLAKNIQYF. The CDR3 DNA reads TGTGCCAGCAGTTTTCTGTTAGCTAAAAACATTCAGTACTTC. Using reference TRBV11-2 and TRBJ2-4 for the parts outside the CDR3, the full variable domain is EAGVAQSPRYKIIEKRQSVAFWCNPISGHATLYWYQQILGQGPKLLIQFQNNGVVDDSQLPKDRFSAERLKGVDSTLKIQPAKLEDSAVYLCASSFLLAKNIQYFGAGTRLSVL.

This chain uses TRBV7-8 with TRBJ1-1; possible D gene TRBD1, 6 bases. The ends were cut back, 1 base at V and 11 bases at J, with 17 bases in the middle. The germline V gene has CDR1 SGHVS and CDR2 FQNEAQ. The CDR3 spans 14 residues. The CDR3 DNA follows: TGTGCCAGCAGCTTAGGAACCATAACAGGGTTCGCTTTCTTT. Protein sequence: CASSLGTITGFAFF.

The chain uses TRBV3-1 (or the pseudogene TRBV3-2) and TRBJ2-7, with TRBD2 matching over 14 bases. The length of the CDR3 is 18 residues. The V and J ends lost 0 bases and 1 base, in that order; junction bases with no gene match: 5. Germline loops: CDR1 LGHDT, CDR2 YNNKEL (reference sequence). This CDR3 reads CASSQDWRLAGGSYEQYF. The DNA for the CDR3 is TGTGCCAGCAGCCAAGATTGGCGACTAGCGGGGGGGTCCTACGAGCAGTACTTC.

The rearrangement links TRBV2 to TRBJ2-3; the match to TRBD2 covers 12 bases. This CDR3 is built from 13 residues. Germline V gene lookup returns CDR1 SNHLY and CDR2 FYNNEI. Trimming cost V 6 bases and J 14 bases; bases outside gene matches: 9. The CDR3 protein is CASSLLAGGLRYF. Here the CDR3 DNA reads TGTGCCAGCAGCCTCCTAGCGGGGGGGCTGCGGTATTTT.

The gene calls are TRBV4-1 and TRBJ2-5, with 10 bases matching TRBD2. The length of the CDR3 is 15 residues. V gave up 3 bases and J gave up 5 bases; unmatched junction bases: 6. Germline assignment: CDR1 MGHRA and CDR2 YSYEKL. The CDR3 DNA reads as TGCGCCAGCAGCCACCCTAGCGGGGGTTTGGAGACCCAGTACTTC. Protein sequence: CASSHPSGGLETQYF.

The chain links TRBV2 to TRBJ2-1; 9 nucleotides align to TRBD1. CDR3 length: 15 amino acids. Germline CDR1 SNHLY, CDR2 FYNNEI. Germline trimming cut 2 bases from V and 7 bases from J; bases unmatched to any gene: 6. The CDR3 DNA reads TGTGCCAGCAGTGAATGGACAGGGGCTGGGAATGAGCAGTTCTTC. Encoded protein: CASSEWTGAGNEQFF.

This chain joins TRBV3-1 (or the pseudogene TRBV3-2) and TRBJ1-4; possibly TRBD1 for D (6 bases). This CDR3 is 16 amino acids long. Germline CDR1 is LGHDT and CDR2 is YNNKEL (reference sequence). V gave up 3 bases and J gave up 6 bases, with 17 bases separating them. In DNA, the CDR3 is TGTGCCAGCAGCCACCACCGGCAGGGGCATGATGAAAAACTGTTTTTT. Its protein product is CASSHHRQGHDEKLFF.

The gene calls are TRBV6-5 and TRBJ1-2; 9 bases are shared with TRBD1. Germline V gene lookup returns CDR1 MNHEY and CDR2 SVGAGI. This CDR3 region has 12 residues. Trimming cost V 10 bases and J 6 bases; bases outside gene matches: 6. The CDR3 nucleotides read TGTGCCATTAAACAGGGGGCGGATGGCTACACCTTC. This encodes CAIKQGADGYTF.

This clone was seen a single time. The chain couples TRBV18 to TRBJ1-4, with 7 bases that match TRBD1. CDR3 size: 15 residues. The V segment lost 4 bases and the J segment 6 bases; nucleotides outside the gene matches: 8. Germline CDR1 KGHSH, CDR2 LQKENI. The CDR3 DNA is TGTGCCAGCTCACTCGGACAGGTTCTCGATGAAAAACTGTTTTTT. This gives the protein CASSLGQVLDEKLFF.

The V gene is TRBV6-2 or TRBV6-3, the J gene TRBJ2-3, with a possible D match to TRBD2 (7 bases). V was trimmed by 0 bases and J by 6 bases, leaving 19 bases between them. CDR1 MNHEY and CDR2 SVGEGT come from the germline V gene. The CDR3 is 17 residues long. CDR3 residues: CASSYSGGGRGVDTQYF. As DNA, the CDR3 is TGTGCCAGCAGTTACTCGGGCGGGGGCCGGGGAGTGGATACGCAGTATTTT.

This clone was picked up one time. This chain uses TRBV4-1 with TRBJ2-7, with D tentatively TRBD1 (6 bases). V lost 4 bases to trimming and J lost 4 bases, with 17 bases between them. The length of the CDR3 is 15 residues. Germline V CDR1 and CDR2: MGHRA, YSYEKL. Here the CDR3 DNA reads TGCGCCAGCAGCCCAAGGGCAGGGGTGTCGTACGAGCAGTACTTC. It codes for CASSPRAGVSYEQYF.

The chain employs TRBV27 and TRBJ2-5; TRBD2 agrees at 9 bases. The CDR3 sequence is 16 residues long. Per germline, CDR1 MNHEY and CDR2 SMNVEV (reference sequence). Germline trimming cut 7 bases from V and 2 bases from J; bases unmatched to any gene: 11. The CDR3 here is CASKLGQAGGQETQYF. The CDR3 region has the DNA TGTGCCAGCAAGTTGGGGCAGGCGGGGGGGCAAGAGACCCAGTACTTC.

This clone was seen a few times. The rearrangement joins TRBV21-1 to TRBJ1-5; the DNA was not used to check the table's D call, TRBD1. TRBV21-1 is noted as a pseudogene. The CDR3 runs to 19 residues. The CDR3 region is CASSKVLTGRGRWDQPQHF. The CDR3 DNA is TGTGCCAGCAGCAAAGTCCTCACGGGCAGGGGGCGTTGGGATCAGCCCCAGCATTTT.

This sequence joins TRBV11-1 and TRBJ2-3, with 9 bases aligning to TRBD2. The germline gives CDR1 SGHAT, CDR2 FQDESV (reference sequence). Trimming took 3 bases from V and 4 from J; bases not matched to a gene: 5. The CDR3 contains 15 residues. In DNA, the CDR3 is TGTGCCAGCAGCTTGTGGCAGCGGGGGGCAGATACGCAGTATTTT. This gives the protein CASSLWQRGADTQYF.

The gene calls are TRBV5-1 and TRBJ2-7; 9 bases are shared with TRBD1. The germline V gene has CDR1 SGHRS and CDR2 YFSETQ. The CDR3 sequence is 15 residues long. V shed 2 bases and J 1 base; nucleotides not matched to a gene: 4. DNA for the CDR3: TGCGCCAGCAGCTTCTTAGGGACAGGGTCCTACGAGCAGTACTTC. Protein product: CASSFLGTGSYEQYF. The full variable domain, its missing parts supplied by reference TRBV5-1 and TRBJ2-7, is KAGVTQTPRYLIKTRGQQVTLSCSPISGHRSVSWYQQTPGQGLQFLFEYFSETQRNKGNFPGRFSGRQFSNSRSEMNVSTLELGDSALYLCASSFLGTGSYEQYFGPGTRLTVT.

The CDR3 here is CASSFWRPNTGELFF. As DNA, the CDR3 is TGTGCCAGCAGCTTCTGGCGGCCAAACACCGGGGAGCTGTTTTTT. The gene calls are TRBV7-2 and TRBJ2-2; the D is unclear. V lost 3 bases and J 2 bases, leaving 10 bases between the germline ends. The CDR3 consists of 15 residues. Germline-derived CDR1 and CDR2 are SGHTA and FQGNSA.